The 18 T cell receptor beta chains reported below all come from one sample, sequenced in a study of T-cell reconstitution after alpha-beta-depleted transplantation in children. Unique molecular identifiers were used in preparing the TCRbeta library. TCRdb recomputed calls from the PCR reads with MiXCR, one row per CDR3 protein. The repertoire holds 350,000 to 400,000 distinct CDR3 sequences, roughly 22% seen once, with around 3.9% in the top ten. The material was PBMCs from the stem cell graft donor, obtained from the stem cell graft. The receptor source for this set is a human donor who donated a stem cell graft to a child with acute myeloid leukemia.

The rearrangement links TRBV12-3 or TRBV12-4 to TRBJ2-1, with a possible D match to TRBD1 (6 bases). This CDR3 comprises 15 residues. Trimming pared 5 bases from V and 2 bases from J, leaving 13 bases between. In nucleotides, the CDR3 is TGTGCCAGCAGTCACCGACAGGAAACCTACAATGAGCAGTTCTTC. It translates to CASSHRQETYNEQFF.

This clonotype was recorded many times. The chain combines TRBV20-1 with TRBJ2-3; D perhaps matches TRBD2 (6 bases). Trimming removed 4 bases from V and 0 bases from J, with 11 bases in between. The CDR3 consists of 14 residues. Germline CDR1 reads DFQATT; CDR2 reads SNEGSKA (reference sequence). CDR3 sequence (DNA): TGCAGTGCTAATGTAGCGGCTAGCACAGATACGCAGTATTTT. As protein: CSANVAASTDTQYF.

This chain joins TRBV4-3 and TRBJ2-3; 8 nucleotides agree with TRBD2. The trim removed 1 base at V and 5 bases at J, leaving 8 bases unmatched. Germline CDR1 LGHNA, CDR2 YSLEER. The CDR3 covers 16 residues. CDR3 loop: CASSQGLSGGRDTQYF. The CDR3 DNA is TGCGCCAGCAGCCAAGGCCTCTCGGGAGGGAGAGATACGCAGTATTTT.

The chain carries TRBV12-3 or TRBV12-4 and TRBJ2-1; D remains ambiguous. CDR3 length equals 14 residues. With 6 bases removed from V and 5 bases from J, the gap between germline ends came to 14 bases. CDR3 bases: TGTGCCAGCAGCCCCTCAAGTACCAACAATGAGCAGTTCTTC. It specifies CASSPSSTNNEQFF.

The gene calls are TRBV12-3 or TRBV12-4 and TRBJ1-1; possibly TRBD1 for D (6 bases). The CDR3 runs 14 residues. The V end lost 7 bases, the J end lost 5 bases, and 17 bases lay between the germline ends. CDR3 protein: CASTRTAKGTEAFF. The CDR3 DNA reads as TGTGCCAGCACCCGGACAGCCAAGGGTACTGAAGCTTTCTTT.

This clonotype was seen repeatedly, ten times or more. J is TRBJ2-1 and V is TRBV4-1, with D hard to call. The CDR3 runs to 13 residues. Germline CDR1 MGHRA, CDR2 YSYEKL. Trimming removed 1 base at V and 7 bases at J, with 8 bases between. The CDR3 reads CASSQGTGNEQFF. The CDR3 nucleotides read TGCGCCAGCAGCCAAGGTACGGGTAATGAGCAGTTCTTC.

This clonotype was observed at least ten times. The chain joins TRBV29-1 to TRBJ2-1, with TRBD1 identical over 7 bases. This CDR3 is built from 14 residues. The V and J ends lost 0 bases and 4 bases, in that order; junction bases with no gene match: 3. Per the germline V gene, CDR1 is SQVTM and CDR2 is ANQGSEA. This CDR3 reads CSVEEGGRYNEQFF. The CDR3 DNA is TGCAGCGTTGAAGAAGGGGGCAGGTACAATGAGCAGTTCTTC.

This clonotype has only a few counts. The chain recombines TRBV20-1 with TRBJ2-1, with D uncertain. The germline CDR1 and CDR2 sequences are DFQATT and SNEGSKA (reference sequence). The CDR3 is 12 residues long. The V end lost 3 bases, the J end lost 3 bases, and 6 bases lay between the germline ends. CDR3 sequence reads: CSARFFYNEQFF. The CDR3 DNA reads TGCAGTGCTAGGTTCTTCTACAATGAGCAGTTCTTC.

This clonotype was observed many times. The V call is TRBV29-1, the J call TRBJ2-2; TRBD1 agrees at 8 bases. CDR1 and CDR2 from the germline V gene are SQVTM and ANQGSEA. CDR3 length: 13 residues. V dropped 5 bases and J dropped 7; count of bases not matched to a gene: 6. CDR3 in DNA: TGCAGCGTTCGGACAGGGCAGGACGGGGAGCTGTTTTTT. This encodes CSVRTGQDGELFF.

This clonotype occurred many times. The chain is built from TRBV29-1 and TRBJ2-7, with 8 nucleotides matching TRBD1. CDR1 and CDR2 from the germline V gene are SQVTM and ANQGSEA. CDR3 length: 14 residues. The junction had 7 bases not matched to a gene; V was cut back by 0 bases and J by 6 bases. The CDR3 here is CSVEDRPGGFEQYF. CDR3 bases: TGCAGCGTTGAAGATCGTCCAGGGGGCTTCGAGCAGTACTTC.

This chain links TRBV6-1 with TRBJ1-1; D gene unclear. The CDR3 extends over 13 amino acids. V lost 7 bases to trimming and J lost 3 bases, with 12 bases between them. Per the germline V gene, CDR1 is MNHNS and CDR2 is SASEGT. The CDR3 is CASTQSVDTEAFF. In nucleotides, the CDR3 is TGTGCCAGCACCCAGTCGGTCGACACTGAAGCTTTCTTT.

The chain has TRBV29-1 and TRBJ2-3; TRBD2 matches at 11 bases. The germline V gene encodes CDR1 SQVTM and CDR2 ANQGSEA. The CDR3 runs 16 residues. The J segment lost 4 bases and the V segment lost 0 bases, leaving 6 bases of the junction unmatched. The CDR3 DNA follows: TGCAGCGTTGAAGACGGTAGCGGGAGGGCCGCAGATACGCAGTATTTT. Translation gives CSVEDGSGRAADTQYF.

This clonotype was seen many times. The V gene is TRBV10-1, the J gene TRBJ1-1; D ambiguous. Germline CDR1 is WNHNN and CDR2 is SYGVQD (reference sequence). This CDR3 is 13 amino acids long. V shed 3 bases and J shed 1 base, with 6 bases lying between them. The CDR3 nucleotides read TGCGCCAGCAGTGAACACAGGAACACTGAAGCTTTCTTT. Its protein product is CASSEHRNTEAFF.

This clonotype has ten or more counts. This chain links TRBV5-1 with TRBJ2-5; D remains unclear. Germline V gene sequence: CDR1 SGHRS, CDR2 YFSETQ. Trimming left V 0 bases short and J 5 bases short, with 8 bases between. The CDR3 is 13 amino acids. The CDR3 here is CASSLAIGETQYF. CDR3 in DNA: TGCGCCAGCAGCTTGGCGATCGGCGAGACCCAGTACTTC. Full variable domain (rest looked up from reference TRBV5-1 and TRBJ2-5): KAGVTQTPRYLIKTRGQQVTLSCSPISGHRSVSWYQQTPGQGLQFLFEYFSETQRNKGNFPGRFSGRQFSNSRSEMNVSTLELGDSALYLCASSLAIGETQYFGPGTRLLVL.

The chain's CDR3 is CASSPREGDEQYF. In DNA form, the CDR3 reads TGTGCCAGCAGCCCCCGAGAGGGGGACGAGCAGTACTTC. The gene calls are TRBV4-2 and TRBJ2-7, with TRBD1 as a possible D gene (6 bases). CDR3 size: 13 residues. CDR1 and CDR2 from the germline V gene are LGHNA and YNFKEQ. V lost 4 bases and J lost 5, with 12 bases in between.

This clonotype has a handful of counts. The V call is TRBV11-1, the J call TRBJ2-1; the D gene could be TRBD1 or TRBD2 (5 bases each). CDR1 is SGHAT and CDR2 is FQDESV in the germline V gene (reference sequence). The CDR3 totals 18 residues. V lost 1 base and J lost 2, with 18 bases in between. CDR3 protein: CASSLGIGTPDAYNEQFF. Here the CDR3 DNA reads TGTGCCAGCAGCTTAGGCATTGGGACGCCGGATGCCTACAATGAGCAGTTCTTC.

This clonotype showed up many times. The chain has TRBV20-1 and TRBJ2-4; 8 bases align to TRBD1. Germline CDR1 reads DFQATT; CDR2 reads SNEGSKA (reference sequence). The CDR3 runs to 14 residues. V was clipped by 1 base and J by 8 bases; unmatched bases: 7. The CDR3 protein is CSARVQGAGDIQYF. CDR3 DNA: TGCAGTGCTAGAGTGCAGGGGGCCGGGGACATTCAGTACTTC.

This clonotype came up a few times. As DNA, the CDR3 is TGTGCCAGCAGTTTCCACATGATGGGGAACACTGAAGCTTTCTTT. As protein: CASSFHMMGNTEAFF. This rearrangement joins TRBV12-3 or TRBV12-4 to TRBJ1-1, with D hard to call. With 3 bases removed from V and 1 base from J, the gap between germline ends came to 12 bases. The CDR3 has 15 amino acids.